A selection of T cell receptor beta chains follows, all from one sample in a study of T cell responses to AZD1222 COVID-19 vaccine. Assay used: immunoSEQ multiplex PCR; TCRdb lists only in-frame clones, some missing. The sample contains 110,000 to 150,000 clones, 93% of which appear only once. The sample consisted of peripheral blood, taken after recovery from COVID-19. The receptors derive from an adult who had recovered from COVID-19. CDR3s include the opening cysteine and the closing phenylalanine or tryptophan. The order of the fields is V gene, clone size, J gene, D gene, CDR3 protein, CDR3 DNA. The D gene is left open where the match is weak. A row's size may be missing; if present it is once, few, many or a size class.

>TRBV5-8|-|TRBJ2-7|-
CASSPSQYEQYF
TGTGCCAGCAGCCCAAGCCAATACGAGCAGTACTTC
>TRBV15|-|TRBJ1-4|-
CATSTADFRGLFF
TGTGCCACCAGCACGGCGGACTTTCGGGGACTGTTTTTT
>TRBV7-9|-|TRBJ2-1|TRBD2
CASSDHFGWIAGDNEQFF
TGTGCCAGCAGCGATCACTTTGGGTGGATAGCGGGAGACAATGAGCAGTTCTTC
>TRBV5-8|-|TRBJ1-4|TRBD1
CASSLRGSEKLFF
TGTGCCAGCAGCCTCAGGGGGAGTGAAAAACTGTTTTTT
>TRBV10-3|-|TRBJ1-1|-
CAGGHLNTEAFF
TGTGCCGGGGGACATCTGAACACTGAAGCTTTCTTT
>TRBV13|once|TRBJ2-1|TRBD2
CASRVTGLAGVVTGNEQFF
TGTGCCAGCAGGGTTACGGGACTAGCGGGAGTAGTGACTGGAAATGAGCAGTTCTTC
>TRBV3-1/TRBV3-2|-|TRBJ2-3|-
CASSQDGGNADTQYF
TGTGCCAGCAGCCAAGATGGCGGGAATGCAGATACGCAGTATTTT
>TRBV27|-|TRBJ2-7|TRBD1
CASSLSALGTDYEQYF
TGTGCCAGCAGTTTAAGTGCCCTCGGGACAGACTACGAGCAGTACTTC
>TRBV2|-|TRBJ1-2|-
CASNLRDRSNYGYTF
TGTGCCAGCAACCTCCGGGACCGATCTAACTATGGCTACACCTTC
>TRBV19|-|TRBJ2-2|-
CASSSWLAKNTGELFF
TGTGCCAGTAGTTCGTGGCTAGCAAAAAACACCGGGGAGCTGTTTTTT
>TRBV12-3/TRBV12-4|-|TRBJ1-5|TRBD1
CASSWEDRAQHF
TGTGCCAGCAGTTGGGAGGACAGGGCCCAGCATTTT
>TRBV29-1|-|TRBJ2-7|TRBD2
CSAGGTSGSSEQYF
TGCAGCGCTGGGGGTACTAGCGGGAGCTCCGAGCAGTACTTC
>TRBV18|few|TRBJ1-5|-
CASSPPQPQHF
TGTGCCAGCTCACCACCCCAGCCCCAGCATTTT
>TRBV4-1|-|TRBJ1-4|-
CASSYSTGRLGEKLFF
TGCGCCAGCAGCTACTCTACAGGGCGCCTGGGGGAAAAACTGTTTTTT